These T cell receptor beta chains were read from a single sample in a study of T cells in Graves' hyperthyroidism and ophthalmopathy. TCRdb independently ran MiXCR on the multiplex PCR reads; one entry per CDR3 protein. The sample has around 700,000 distinct CDR3 sequences; around 20% are singletons. Sequenced: blood. These receptors originate from a woman aged 50 to 60 with Graves' hyperthyroidism that later progressed to Graves' ophthalmopathy. Both conserved end residues are part of each CDR3. Each record gives: V gene, J gene, CDR3 length, D gene, clone size, CDR3 DNA, CDR3 protein. The D gene is left open where the match is weak. Clone size is shown for a subset of rows, as once, few, many or a class of expanded clone.

v_call: TRBV5-8; j_call: TRBJ2-1; cdr3_length: 17; d_call: -; clone_size: -; cdr3_nt: TGTGCCAGCAGCTTGTGGGGAAGGGAGAGCTCCTACAATGAGCAGTTCTTC; cdr3_aa: CASSLWGRESSYNEQFF
v_call: TRBV3-1; j_call: TRBJ2-7; cdr3_length: 14; d_call: -; clone_size: many; cdr3_nt: TGTGCCAGCAGCTCACCTGGGAACGGCTACGAGCAGTACTTC; cdr3_aa: CASSSPGNGYEQYF
v_call: TRBV12-3/TRBV12-4; j_call: TRBJ1-1; cdr3_length: 13; d_call: -; clone_size: many; cdr3_nt: TGTGCCAGCAGTTTAAGGGTGAACACTGAAGCTTTCTTT; cdr3_aa: CASSLRVNTEAFF
v_call: TRBV2; j_call: TRBJ2-5; cdr3_length: 18; d_call: TRBD2; clone_size: -; cdr3_nt: TGTGCCAGCAGCGTATCTCCCGGTAGCGGGCTAAAGCAAGAGACCCAGTACTTC; cdr3_aa: CASSVSPGSGLKQETQYF
v_call: TRBV4-1; j_call: TRBJ2-7; cdr3_length: 15; d_call: -; clone_size: few; cdr3_nt: TGCGCCAGCAGCCCAGCAAGGAAATCTCCTTACGAGCAGTACTTC; cdr3_aa: CASSPARKSPYEQYF
v_call: TRBV6-6; j_call: TRBJ1-1; cdr3_length: 17; d_call: -; clone_size: many; cdr3_nt: TGTGCCAGCAGTTACTCGGGCAGGGCTGGGTTGAACACTGAAGCTTTCTTT; cdr3_aa: CASSYSGRAGLNTEAFF
v_call: TRBV10-3; j_call: TRBJ1-1; cdr3_length: 14; d_call: -; clone_size: many; cdr3_nt: TGTGCCATCAGTGAATCCTTAGGGAACACTGAAGCTTTCTTT; cdr3_aa: CAISESLGNTEAFF
v_call: TRBV12-3/TRBV12-4; j_call: TRBJ1-1; cdr3_length: 17; d_call: TRBD1; clone_size: many; cdr3_nt: TGTGCCAGCAGTCGTAGACAGGGTGGTTTCATGAACACTGAAGCTTTCTTT; cdr3_aa: CASSRRQGGFMNTEAFF
v_call: TRBV19; j_call: TRBJ2-7; cdr3_length: 12; d_call: -; clone_size: few; cdr3_nt: TGTGCCAGTTCCTCAGGGGAGAGCGAGCAGTACTTC; cdr3_aa: CASSSGESEQYF
v_call: TRBV12-3/TRBV12-4; j_call: TRBJ2-1; cdr3_length: 15; d_call: -; clone_size: many; cdr3_nt: TGTGCCAGCCTACCCGGGGTACTAAGAGGCAATGAGCAGTTCTTC; cdr3_aa: CASLPGVLRGNEQFF
v_call: TRBV30; j_call: TRBJ1-5; cdr3_length: 13; d_call: TRBD1; clone_size: many; cdr3_nt: TGTGCCTGGGGGACAGGTCATGATCAGCCCCAGCATTTT; cdr3_aa: CAWGTGHDQPQHF
v_call: TRBV20-1; j_call: TRBJ1-1; cdr3_length: 11; d_call: -; clone_size: many; cdr3_nt: TGCAGTGCTAGTCTTGGGATTGAAGCTTTCTTT; cdr3_aa: CSASLGIEAFF
v_call: TRBV27; j_call: TRBJ1-5; cdr3_length: 15; d_call: TRBD1; clone_size: -; cdr3_nt: TGTGCCAGCAGTACAGGACAGGGGGTGAATCAGCCCCAGCATTTT; cdr3_aa: CASSTGQGVNQPQHF
v_call: TRBV3-1; j_call: TRBJ2-3; cdr3_length: 16; d_call: TRBD1; clone_size: many; cdr3_nt: TGTGCCAGCAGCCAAGATCGGCAGGGGGCAACAGATACGCAGTATTTT; cdr3_aa: CASSQDRQGATDTQYF
v_call: TRBV13; j_call: TRBJ1-1; cdr3_length: 14; d_call: TRBD1; clone_size: -; cdr3_nt: TGTGCCAGCAGCTCGCAGGGGGATCCAACTGAAGCTTTCTTT; cdr3_aa: CASSSQGDPTEAFF
v_call: TRBV7-9; j_call: TRBJ1-2; cdr3_length: 18; d_call: -; clone_size: many; cdr3_nt: TGTGCCAGCAGCTCGTCGTCTAAGGGCAGCCTCACTAACTATGGCTACACCTTC; cdr3_aa: CASSSSSKGSLTNYGYTF
v_call: TRBV3-1; j_call: TRBJ1-6; cdr3_length: 14; d_call: -; clone_size: many; cdr3_nt: TGTGCCAGCAGCCGACAGTACTATAATTCACCCCTCCACTTT; cdr3_aa: CASSRQYYNSPLHF
v_call: TRBV9; j_call: TRBJ1-2; cdr3_length: 15; d_call: -; clone_size: -; cdr3_nt: TGTGCCAGCAGACTATCGACGGACGGCAACTATGGCTACACCTTC; cdr3_aa: CASRLSTDGNYGYTF
v_call: TRBV3-1; j_call: TRBJ1-2; cdr3_length: 16; d_call: -; clone_size: many; cdr3_nt: TGTGCCAGCAGCCTCTTAGGCGCCGGAACTAACTATGGCTACACCTTC; cdr3_aa: CASSLLGAGTNYGYTF
v_call: TRBV7-6; j_call: TRBJ2-3; cdr3_length: 16; d_call: TRBD2; clone_size: -; cdr3_nt: TGTGCCAGCAGCCTACTAACTAGCGGGGGGGAGGATACGCAGTATTTT; cdr3_aa: CASSLLTSGGEDTQYF
v_call: TRBV11-1; j_call: TRBJ2-1; cdr3_length: 12; d_call: -; clone_size: many; cdr3_nt: TGTGCCAGCAGCTTACCCGGGGCTGGCCAGTTCTTC; cdr3_aa: CASSLPGAGQFF
v_call: TRBV27; j_call: TRBJ2-2; cdr3_length: 18; d_call: TRBD1; clone_size: -; cdr3_nt: TGTGCCAGCAGTTTACTCCCCGGGACAGGGGGCACCAACGGGGAGCTGTTTTTT; cdr3_aa: CASSLLPGTGGTNGELFF
v_call: TRBV7-9; j_call: TRBJ2-5; cdr3_length: 14; d_call: -; clone_size: -; cdr3_nt: TGTGCCAGCAGCTTAGTTTCACTCCAAGAGACCCAGTACTTC; cdr3_aa: CASSLVSLQETQYF
v_call: TRBV4-1; j_call: TRBJ1-4; cdr3_length: 15; d_call: TRBD1; clone_size: -; cdr3_nt: TGCGCCAGCAGCCAGACAGGGGAAGTAAGAGAAAAACTGTTTTTT; cdr3_aa: CASSQTGEVREKLFF
v_call: TRBV27; j_call: TRBJ2-1; cdr3_length: 16; d_call: TRBD2; clone_size: few; cdr3_nt: TGTGCCAGCAGTTTATCAGCGGGGGGGCCCTACAATGAGCAGTTCTTC; cdr3_aa: CASSLSAGGPYNEQFF
v_call: TRBV2; j_call: TRBJ1-2; cdr3_length: 15; d_call: -; clone_size: many; cdr3_nt: TGTGCCAGCAGTGCCGTCCAGGGCCTTAACTATGGCTACACCTTC; cdr3_aa: CASSAVQGLNYGYTF
v_call: TRBV5-1; j_call: TRBJ2-7; cdr3_length: 15; d_call: TRBD1; clone_size: many; cdr3_nt: TGCGCCAGCAGCCCTAGACAGGGCAACTCCTACGAGCAGTACTTC; cdr3_aa: CASSPRQGNSYEQYF
v_call: TRBV5-1; j_call: TRBJ2-1; cdr3_length: 13; d_call: TRBD1; clone_size: few; cdr3_nt: TGCGCCAGCAGCCCGGACAGGGATCGGTGGCAGTTCTTC; cdr3_aa: CASSPDRDRWQFF
v_call: TRBV5-8; j_call: TRBJ2-1; cdr3_length: 15; d_call: -; clone_size: many; cdr3_nt: TGTGCCAGCAGCTTGGCTATAGGGTCTGAGAATGAGCAGTTCTTC; cdr3_aa: CASSLAIGSENEQFF
v_call: TRBV2; j_call: TRBJ2-7; cdr3_length: 14; d_call: TRBD1; clone_size: many; cdr3_nt: TGTGCCAGCAGTTTACAGGGGATCTCCTACGAGCAGTACTTC; cdr3_aa: CASSLQGISYEQYF
v_call: TRBV3-1; j_call: TRBJ2-3; cdr3_length: 15; d_call: -; clone_size: -; cdr3_nt: TGTGCCAGCAGCCAAGGGAGCGGGTACGCAGATACGCAGTATTTT; cdr3_aa: CASSQGSGYADTQYF
v_call: TRBV10-3; j_call: TRBJ1-2; cdr3_length: 15; d_call: TRBD1; clone_size: many; cdr3_nt: TGTGCCATCAATAGTCCTGGGGACAGGCGAACGGGCTACACCTTC; cdr3_aa: CAINSPGDRRTGYTF
v_call: TRBV15; j_call: TRBJ2-7; cdr3_length: 15; d_call: TRBD1; clone_size: few; cdr3_nt: TGTGCCACCAGCAGCCTAGACAGGGGCTTTTTCGAGCAGTACTTC; cdr3_aa: CATSSLDRGFFEQYF
v_call: TRBV11-3; j_call: TRBJ2-7; cdr3_length: 14; d_call: -; clone_size: many; cdr3_nt: TGTGCCAGCAGCTTGCGGACAGCTTCCCGGGAGCAGTACTTC; cdr3_aa: CASSLRTASREQYF
v_call: TRBV6-5; j_call: TRBJ1-2; cdr3_length: 14; d_call: -; clone_size: -; cdr3_nt: TGTGCCAGCAGCAACTCCGGGACCGGTTATGGCTACACCTTC; cdr3_aa: CASSNSGTGYGYTF
v_call: TRBV27; j_call: TRBJ2-1; cdr3_length: 14; d_call: -; clone_size: -; cdr3_nt: TGTGCCAGCAGTTCAAATGTATTGGACAATGAGCAGTTCTTC; cdr3_aa: CASSSNVLDNEQFF
v_call: TRBV19; j_call: TRBJ1-3; cdr3_length: 16; d_call: -; clone_size: -; cdr3_nt: TGTGCCAGTAGTATCGGGAACTCCCAAACTGGAAACACCATATACTTT; cdr3_aa: CASSIGNSQTGNTIYF
v_call: TRBV2; j_call: TRBJ2-3; cdr3_length: 15; d_call: TRBD1; clone_size: many; cdr3_nt: TGTGCCAGCAGTGAAGGCAGGGGGAGCACAGATACGCAGTATTTT; cdr3_aa: CASSEGRGSTDTQYF
v_call: TRBV20-1; j_call: TRBJ2-2; cdr3_length: 16; d_call: TRBD1; clone_size: -; cdr3_nt: TGCAGTGCTAGAGGGGAGGACAGGGGTTATCCCGGGGAGCTGTTTTTT; cdr3_aa: CSARGEDRGYPGELFF
v_call: TRBV20-1; j_call: TRBJ1-2; cdr3_length: 15; d_call: -; clone_size: -; cdr3_nt: TGCAGTGCTAGAGATAGGGTCGGTATAGGCTATGGCTACACCTTC; cdr3_aa: CSARDRVGIGYGYTF